This is a list of T cell receptor beta chains from one sample in a study of early T cells in non-severe SARS-CoV-2 infection. One entry per CDR3 protein, called by TCRdb with MiXCR from the 5' RACE reads. The table has some 88,000 distinct CDR3 sequences, 16% seen once. The material was whole blood, obtained at baseline. The receptor source for this set is an adult who was a healthcare worker with PCR-confirmed SARS-CoV-2 infection or an uninfected control (not recorded which). CDR3s include the opening cysteine and the closing phenylalanine or tryptophan. The D gene is left open where the match is weak. Some rows mark clone size as missing; the rest say once, few, many or name a class of expanded clone.

NA	NA	TRBV6-2/TRBV6-3	TRBJ2-7	CATSRDSLYEQYF	TGTGCCACCTCCCGGGACTCCTTATACGAGCAGTACTTC
NA	TRBD2	TRBV5-1	TRBJ2-2	CASSLRTSWNTGELFF	TGCGCCAGCAGCCTAAGGACTAGCTGGAACACCGGGGAGCTGTTTTTT
NA	NA	TRBV9	TRBJ1-2	CASEGGEYGYTF	TGTGCCAGCGAAGGGGGAGAGTATGGCTACACCTTC
NA	NA	TRBV6-6	TRBJ2-5	CASSSSGTWGIERETQYF	TGTGCCAGCAGTTCGTCTGGGACATGGGGGATAGAACGAGAGACCCAGTACTTC
NA	TRBD1	TRBV7-6	TRBJ1-1	CASSLGDSAFTEAFF	TGTGCCAGCAGCTTAGGGGACAGTGCCTTCACTGAAGCTTTCTTT
few	NA	TRBV9	TRBJ2-7	CASSVGDGTTYEQYF	TGTGCCAGCAGCGTAGGGGACGGTACTACCTACGAGCAGTACTTC
NA	TRBD1	TRBV10-3	TRBJ2-7	CVISDPTGVEQYF	TGTGTCATCAGTGACCCGACAGGGGTCGAGCAGTACTTC
once	NA	TRBV12-2	TRBJ1-6	CASRKRAGPQEESPLHF	TGTGCAAGTCGCAAAAGGGCAGGCCCTCAGGAGGAATCACCCCTCCACTTT
NA	TRBD1	TRBV9	TRBJ1-3	CASSRAGGSGNTIYF	TGTGCCAGCAGTAGGGCAGGGGGCTCTGGAAACACCATATATTTT
many	TRBD1	TRBV9	TRBJ2-1	CASSVDRGNEQFF	TGTGCCAGCAGCGTGGACAGGGGCAATGAGCAGTTCTTC
NA	NA	TRBV20-1	TRBJ2-4	CSAGADLAKNIQYF	TGCAGTGCGGGCGCGGACCTAGCCAAAAACATTCAGTACTTC
few	NA	TRBV4-1	TRBJ2-3	CASSQEDRSTDTQYF	TGCGCCAGCAGCCAAGAAGACAGGTCGACAGATACGCAGTATTTT
many	TRBD1	TRBV11-2	TRBJ2-3	CASSLLGQGASDTQYF	TGTGCCAGCAGCTTATTGGGACAGGGGGCGTCAGATACGCAGTATTTT
few	NA	TRBV10-3	TRBJ2-1	CAISDEGVEQFF	TGTGCCATCAGTGACGAAGGGGTCGAGCAGTTCTTC
many	NA	TRBV20-1	TRBJ1-6	CSARSSEGHSPLHF	TGCAGTGCTAGGTCGTCAGAAGGACATTCACCCCTCCACTTT
many	NA	TRBV7-9	TRBJ1-1	CASSSTRNTEAFF	TGTGCCAGCAGCTCCACCAGAAACACTGAAGCTTTCTTT
NA	NA	TRBV20-1	TRBJ1-1	CSARTDTGSLNTEAFF	TGCAGTGCTAGGACCGACACCGGAAGCCTGAACACTGAAGCTTTCTTT
once	NA	TRBV11-2	TRBJ1-3	CASRLSGNTIYF	TGTGCCAGCCGGCTCTCTGGAAACACCATATATTTT
NA	TRBD2	TRBV28	TRBJ2-3	CASSFPSGGLGGSTDTQYF	TGTGCCAGCAGTTTCCCCAGCGGGGGTCTCGGCGGTAGCACAGATACGCAGTATTTT
many	NA	TRBV4-1	TRBJ2-7	CASSRDGSSYEQYF	TGCGCCAGCAGCCGGGACGGATCCTCCTACGAGCAGTACTTC
NA	TRBD2	TRBV12-3/TRBV12-4	TRBJ2-7	CASRTSLTYEQYF	TGTGCCAGCAGGACTAGCCTAACCTACGAGCAGTACTTC
few	NA	TRBV11-2	TRBJ1-1	CASSLLLTEAFF	TGTGCCAGCAGCTTATTGCTAACTGAAGCTTTCTTT
NA	NA	TRBV7-9	TRBJ1-1	CASSFPAEAFF	TGTGCCAGCTCGTTTCCGGCTGAAGCTTTCTTT
few	NA	TRBV7-3	TRBJ2-2	CASSLRDTSNTGELFF	TGTGCCAGCAGCTTGCGGGACACCTCGAACACCGGGGAGCTGTTTTTT
few	NA	TRBV24-1	TRBJ2-1	CATSAHQEQFF	TGTGCCACCAGTGCGCACCAGGAGCAGTTCTTC
once	NA	TRBV4-1	TRBJ1-6	CASSQFFGVSSPLHF	TGCGCCAGCAGCCAATTCTTTGGGGTCTCTTCACCCCTCCACTTT
many	NA	TRBV24-1	TRBJ2-5	CATRGFAGTQYF	TGTGCCACCAGAGGCTTTGCGGGGACCCAGTACTTC
few	NA	TRBV20-1	TRBJ1-2	CSAGPGGWGYTF	TGCAGTGCTGGCCCGGGGGGTTGGGGCTACACCTTC
NA	NA	TRBV14	TRBJ2-3	CASSRSVTQYF	TGTGCCAGCAGCCGTAGCGTTACGCAGTATTTT
NA	TRBD2	TRBV30	TRBJ2-1	CAWTMGTSRYNEQFF	TGTGCCTGGACCATGGGGACTAGCAGGTACAATGAGCAGTTCTTC
many	NA	TRBV5-4	TRBJ1-1	CASSLRGFAGAFF	TGTGCCAGCAGCTTAAGAGGGTTTGCAGGGGCTTTCTTT
NA	NA	TRBV28	TRBJ2-7	CASRDGYEQYF	TGTGCCAGCCGTGACGGCTACGAGCAGTACTTC
few	NA	TRBV12-3/TRBV12-4	TRBJ2-1	CASRNSGALRNEQFF	TGTGCCAGCCGCAATTCAGGGGCCCTACGCAATGAGCAGTTCTTC
NA	TRBD2	TRBV20-1	TRBJ2-4	CSAGKAGPEIQYF	TGCAGTGCTGGAAAAGCGGGGCCCGAAATTCAGTACTTC
NA	TRBD1	TRBV11-2	TRBJ1-1	CASRSGGANTEAFF	TGTGCCAGCAGGTCAGGGGGCGCGAACACTGAAGCTTTCTTT
many	TRBD2	TRBV7-9	TRBJ2-5	CASSSTSGGETQYF	TGTGCCAGCAGCTCGACTAGCGGGGGAGAGACCCAGTACTTC
few	NA	TRBV28	TRBJ1-4	CASSLFERVATNEKLFF	TGTGCCAGCAGTTTATTTGAGAGGGTTGCAACTAATGAAAAACTGTTTTTT
NA	TRBD2	TRBV6-1	TRBJ2-1	CASSESGGGDEQFF	TGTGCCAGCAGTGAATCCGGGGGGGGCGATGAGCAGTTCTTC
NA	NA	TRBV12-3/TRBV12-4	TRBJ2-1	CASSLAHYVGGSYNEQFF	TGTGCCAGCAGTTTAGCGCATTACGTGGGGGGCTCCTACAATGAGCAGTTCTTC
many	NA	TRBV11-2	TRBJ2-3	CASSFDSSRPDTQYF	TGTGCCAGCAGCTTCGACTCTTCTCGACCAGATACGCAGTATTTT
NA	NA	TRBV11-2	TRBJ1-1	CASRKGPRGMEAFF	TGTGCCAGCCGGAAGGGGCCGCGTGGAATGGAAGCTTTCTTT
many	NA	TRBV28	TRBJ1-1	CASSFLNTEAFF	TGTGCCAGCAGTTTCCTCAACACTGAAGCTTTCTTT
few	TRBD1	TRBV6-2/TRBV6-3	TRBJ2-1	CASSPGTGLYEQFF	TGTGCCAGCAGTCCCGGGACAGGGTTATATGAGCAGTTCTTC
NA	NA	TRBV5-1	TRBJ2-7	CASSLEGHPYEQYF	TGCGCCAGCAGCTTGGAGGGACACCCCTACGAGCAGTACTTC
few	NA	TRBV7-2	TRBJ2-7	CASSLVTGDYEQYF	TGTGCCAGCAGCTTAGTAACGGGAGACTACGAGCAGTACTTC
many	NA	TRBV7-9	TRBJ2-4	CASLGPKNIQYF	TGTGCCAGCCTTGGGCCCAAAAACATTCAGTACTTC
few	TRBD1	TRBV7-2	TRBJ2-6	CASSSQGAGANVLTF	TGTGCCAGCAGCTCGCAGGGGGCTGGGGCCAACGTCCTGACTTTC
NA	TRBD2	TRBV11-1	TRBJ2-3	CASSRGSGRIDTQYF	TGTGCCAGCAGCCGAGGTAGCGGGAGGATAGATACGCAGTATTTT
NA	NA	TRBV7-3	TRBJ1-3	CASKGSGNTIYF	TGTGCCAGCAAGGGCTCAGGAAACACCATATATTTT
NA	TRBD1	TRBV20-1	TRBJ1-1	CSASSDRAHTEAFF	TGCAGTGCGTCCTCCGACAGGGCGCACACTGAAGCTTTCTTT
few	NA	TRBV7-3	TRBJ2-7	CASSLDGDEQYF	TGTGCCAGCAGCTTAGACGGGGACGAGCAGTACTTC
NA	NA	TRBV19	TRBJ2-5	CASSSWGEETQYF	TGTGCCAGTAGTTCCTGGGGGGAAGAGACCCAGTACTTC